Below are 6 T cell receptor beta chains sequenced from a single sample in a study of metastatic and nonmetastatic thyroid tumors. TCRdb called clones again from the PCR reads with MiXCR. The table has some 37,000 clones, around 43% seen once; the top ten hold approximately 25%. Each patient went into thyroid surgery without having received any treatment. The specimen was tumor tissue. All receptors come from a male donor with papillary thyroid cancer or a benign thyroid nodule (not recorded which). Some clones in this sample may be carry-over from other donors' samples.

Written as DNA, the CDR3 is TGTGCCAGCAGGCGGACAGGGGACACCGGGGAGCTGTTTTTT. It codes for CASRRTGDTGELFF. The chain uses TRBV6-2 or TRBV6-3 and TRBJ2-2; 9 bases map to TRBD1. The CDR3 extends over 14 amino acids. The germline V gene has CDR1 MNHEY and CDR2 SVGEGT. Trimming removed 6 bases from V and 3 bases from J; junction bases left unmatched: 2.

In DNA, the CDR3 is TGTGCCAGCAGCTTAGAATCTTCTAGCTCCTACAATGAGCAGTTCTTC. Translated, it gives CASSLESSSSYNEQFF. This chain uses TRBV11-2 with TRBJ2-1, with D uncertain. The V gene's germline CDR1 is SGHAT and CDR2 FQNNGV. The CDR3 sequence is 16 residues long. V lost 0 bases and J 0 bases, leaving 9 bases between the germline ends.

The chain has TRBV4-1 and TRBJ2-3; D ambiguous. Germline assignment: CDR1 MGHRA and CDR2 YSYEKL. The CDR3 spans 12 residues. V lost 3 bases and J lost 3, with 4 bases in between. CDR3 DNA: TGCGCCAGCAGCCAGGAAACAGATACGCAGTATTTT. Translated, it gives CASSQETDTQYF.

The chain carries TRBV9 and TRBJ1-2; 8 nucleotides align to TRBD1. J lost 6 bases, V lost 3 bases, and 7 bases had no gene match. Germline-derived CDR1 and CDR2 are SGDLS and YYNGEE. This CDR3 is 14 amino acids long. Written as DNA, the CDR3 is TGTGCCAGCAGCGGCTCACAGGGGGTGAATGGCTACACCTTC. Translated, it gives CASSGSQGVNGYTF.

The rearrangement uses TRBV28 and TRBJ2-5; possibly TRBD2 for D (5 bases). In germline, CDR1 is MDHEN, CDR2 SYDVKM. V lost 4 bases to trimming and J lost 7 bases, with 22 bases between them. The CDR3 sequence is 16 residues long. Written as DNA, the CDR3 is TGTGCCAGCAGTTCCGACCGGCCCGGGGAGTTTTGGACCCAGTACTTC. Translation: CASSSDRPGEFWTQYF.

V is TRBV19 and J is TRBJ1-6; the match to TRBD1 covers 7 bases. The germline CDR1 and CDR2 sequences are LNHDA and SQIVND (reference sequence). This CDR3 region has 13 residues. J gave up 10 bases and V 6 bases, and 6 bases lay outside the gene matches. The CDR3 here is CASRPDRSSPLHF. CDR3 nucleotides: TGTGCCAGTAGGCCGGACAGGAGCTCACCCCTCCACTTT.